This TCR beta chain originates from a study of immune heterogeneity within non-small cell lung tumors. Regarding the study as a whole: Local tumor mutational burden correlated moderately but significantly with local T-cell clonality (R roughly 0.36). Each patient's tumor sites shared recurring identical dominant CDR3 beta clonotypes, and individual sites also carried their own high-frequency clones.

Details on this clonotype: The antigen remains unidentified. This may come from a read error, since a much larger clone is one base off.

It was a multiplex PCR that amplified TCR beta CDR3, with 32 V and 13 J primers. TCRdb reanalysed the multiplex PCR reads using MiXCR and keeps one entry per CDR3 protein. The sample carries some 10,000 distinct CDR3 sequences, around 30% recorded once. Genomic DNA from bulk tumor acted as the template, and around 0.55 ug was loaded per sample. Several biopsies per primary tumor were taken during surgery, spaced as far apart as possible. Curative surgical treatment was performed in patients who had newly diagnosed, untreated non-small cell lung cancer. The sequence came from a man aged 50 or older with non-small cell lung cancer. The specimen was lung tumor tissue.

CDR3 sequence (DNA): TGTGCCAGCAGACGGCGCTGGACGGCAAACAATGAGCAGTTCTTC. Amino acids: CASRRRWTANNEQFF. The chain links TRBV6-1 to TRBJ2-1; no reliable D call. CDR1 MNHNS and CDR2 SASEGT come from the germline V gene. V shed 6 bases and J shed 5 bases, with 17 bases lying between them. CDR3 size: 15 residues.